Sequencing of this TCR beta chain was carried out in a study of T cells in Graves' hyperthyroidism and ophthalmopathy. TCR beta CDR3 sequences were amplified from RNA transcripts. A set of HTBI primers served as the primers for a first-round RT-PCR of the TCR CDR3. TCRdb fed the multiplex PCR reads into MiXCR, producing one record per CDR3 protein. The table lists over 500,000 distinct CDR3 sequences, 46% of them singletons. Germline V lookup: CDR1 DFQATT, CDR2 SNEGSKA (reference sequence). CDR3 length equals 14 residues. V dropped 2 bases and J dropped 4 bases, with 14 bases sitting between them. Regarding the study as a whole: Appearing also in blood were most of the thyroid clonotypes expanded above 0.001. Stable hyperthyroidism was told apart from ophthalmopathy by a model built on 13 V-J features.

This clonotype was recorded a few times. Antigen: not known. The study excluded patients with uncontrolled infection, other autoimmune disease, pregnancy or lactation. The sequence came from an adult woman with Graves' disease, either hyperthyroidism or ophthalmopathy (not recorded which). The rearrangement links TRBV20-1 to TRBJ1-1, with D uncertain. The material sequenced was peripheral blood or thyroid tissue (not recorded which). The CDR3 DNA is TGCAGTGCTAGATCGGAGAGAGGTGGCACTGAAGCTTTCTTT. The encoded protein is CSARSERGGTEAFF.